Presented here are 13 T cell receptor beta chains from one specimen sequenced in a study of CD8+ T cells in alopecia areata. This sample's treatment: oral pan-JAK inhibitor, 5-10 mg twice daily. cDNA serving as the sequencing template came from extracted, reverse transcribed RNA. Sequencing was performed with immunoSEQ multiplex PCR; in TCRdb, only in-frame clones are kept and a portion is missing. The sample holds around 300,000 clones, about 62% seen once. The sample consisted of CD4+ T cells sorted from blood, taken around week 53, from a patient treated with tofacitinib. These receptors all stem from a human donor with alopecia areata.

This chain uses TRBV15 with TRBJ2-7; 7 nucleotides line up with TRBD1. V dropped 0 bases and J dropped 12; count of bases not matched to a gene: 11. The CDR3 is made up of 14 amino acids. CDR1 and CDR2 from the germline V gene are LNHNV and YYDKDF (reference sequence). The CDR3 protein is CATSREDGQARVYF. In DNA, the CDR3 is TGTGCCACCAGCAGAGAAGATGGACAGGCCCGGGTGTACTTC.

This clone was observed a handful of times. The J gene is TRBJ1-1, the V gene TRBV19; D not resolved. Germline V gene lookup returns CDR1 LNHDA and CDR2 SQIVND (reference sequence). V dropped 9 bases and J dropped 2 bases, with 10 bases sitting between them. The CDR3 loop spans 12 amino acids. CDR3 amino acids: CASSTGNTEAFF. The CDR3 region has the DNA TGTGCCAGCTCGACGGGCAACACTGAAGCTTTCTTT.

The chain joins TRBV4-2 to TRBJ1-2; D is unclear. Germline assignment: CDR1 LGHNA and CDR2 YNFKEQ. With 0 bases removed from V and 2 bases from J, the gap between germline ends came to 7 bases. This CDR3 contains 14 residues. CDR3 DNA: TGTGCCAGCAGCCAAGAGTCCCGAAACTATGGCTACACCTTC. Its protein product is CASSQESRNYGYTF.

V and J are TRBV29-1 and TRBJ2-5; no clear D. Germline lookup yields CDR1 SQVTM and CDR2 ANQGSEA. The CDR3 loop spans 13 amino acids. Trimming removed 2 bases from V and 4 bases from J, with 11 bases in between. Written as DNA, the CDR3 is TGCAGCGTTGAAACGGTTGTTCTAGAGACCCAGTACTTC. Residues: CSVETVVLETQYF. Full variable domain (missing parts from reference TRBV29-1 and TRBJ2-5): SAVISQKPSRDICQRGTSLTIQCQVDSQVTMMFWYRQQPGQSLTLIATANQGSEATYESGFVIDKFPISRPNLTFSTLTVSNMSPEDSSIYLCSVETVVLETQYFGPGTRLLVL.

V gene TRBV5-1 combines with J gene TRBJ2-7; 10 bases line up with TRBD1. CDR1 and CDR2 (germline): SGHRS, YFSETQ. After removal of 0 bases from V and 5 bases from J, the junction contained 5 bases not matched to a gene. The CDR3 is 15 amino acids. CDR3 protein: CASSLEGTGVHEQYF. CDR3 coding DNA: TGCGCCAGCAGCTTGGAAGGGACAGGGGTTCACGAGCAGTACTTC.

CDR3 bases: TGCGCCAGCAGCCCCCAGGGACACTCTCGAGAGACCCAGTACTTC. Translation gives CASSPQGHSRETQYF. The chain is built from TRBV4-3 and TRBJ2-5; D is possibly TRBD1 (6 bases). Germline CDR1 reads LGHNA; CDR2 reads YSLEER. Deletions cut 4 bases from V and 4 bases from J, with 16 bases between. CDR3 length equals 15 residues.

The rearrangement joins TRBV5-1 to TRBJ1-1; 8 nucleotides line up with TRBD1. V lost 5 bases and J lost 1; bases outside the gene matches: 13. The germline CDR1 and CDR2 sequences are SGHRS and YFSETQ. There are 17 residues in the CDR3. The CDR3 coding sequence is TGCGCCAGCAGAGCCGGGACAGGATTCTCTCGGAACACTGAAGCTTTCTTT. This encodes CASRAGTGFSRNTEAFF.

The CDR3 spells CATSRVRDSGGAQETQYF. CDR3 DNA: TGTGCCACCAGCAGAGTCAGGGATAGCGGGGGGGCCCAAGAGACCCAGTACTTC. The V and J genes are TRBV15 and TRBJ2-5; 11 bases align to TRBD2. From germline, CDR1 is LNHNV and CDR2 YYDKDF (reference sequence). V trimming: 1 base; J trimming: 1 base; junction bases outside the gene matches: 8. The CDR3 has 18 amino acids.

This chain joins TRBV30 and TRBJ2-7, with D perhaps TRBD1 or TRBD2 (5 bases each). The CDR3 covers 11 residues. Trimming stripped 5 bases from V and 4 bases from J, with 9 bases between. Germline V gene sequence: CDR1 GTSNPN, CDR2 SVGIG (reference sequence). The CDR3 sequence: CAWGTLYEQYF. CDR3 bases: TGTGCCTGGGGGACCTTGTACGAGCAGTACTTC.

The V and J genes are TRBV7-2 and TRBJ2-3; 9 positions agree with TRBD2. The CDR3 has 15 amino acids. Looked up from germline, CDR1 is SGHTA and CDR2 is FQGNSA. V shed 6 bases, J shed 4 bases, and the junction held 8 bases outside the gene matches. CDR3 bases: TGTGCCAGCAGGCAACCGGGACTAGCTGCAGATACGCAGTATTTT. Its translation: CASRQPGLAADTQYF.

This chain uses TRBV30 with TRBJ2-1, with 8 positions matching TRBD1. With V trimmed by 2 bases and J by 15 bases, 12 bases remained unmatched. CDR1 is GTSNPN and CDR2 is SVGIG in the germline V gene (reference sequence). This CDR3 comprises 13 residues. The chain's CDR3 is CAWSYRTGNWPFF. The CDR3 DNA follows: TGTGCCTGGAGTTACCGGACAGGGAATTGGCCGTTCTTC.

Concerning this clone itself: One end of the junction varies from germline; a read error may be responsible. The V and J genes are TRBV10-3 and TRBJ1-1, with D uncertain. The V gene's germline CDR1 is ENHRY and CDR2 SYGVKD. The CDR3 is made up of 12 amino acids. CDR3 in DNA: TGTGCCAACAGTCAGGACCTCACTGAAGCTTTCTTT. This gives the protein CANSQDLTEAFF.

The gene calls are TRBV15 and TRBJ1-1; no reliable D call. Trimming took off 0 bases at V and 6 bases at J, with 5 bases between the two ends. The germline V gene has CDR1 LNHNV and CDR2 YYDKDF (reference sequence). This CDR3 has 12 amino acids. The CDR3 reads CATSRDRAEAFF. The DNA of the CDR3 is TGTGCCACCAGCAGAGATCGGGCTGAAGCTTTCTTT.